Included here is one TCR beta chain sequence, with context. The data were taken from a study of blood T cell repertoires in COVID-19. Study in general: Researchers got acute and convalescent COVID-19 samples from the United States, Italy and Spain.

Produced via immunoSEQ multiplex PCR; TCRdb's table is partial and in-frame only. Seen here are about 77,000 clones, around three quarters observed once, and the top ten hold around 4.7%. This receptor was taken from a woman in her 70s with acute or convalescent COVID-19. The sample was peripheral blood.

CDR3 DNA sequence: TGTGCCAGCAGCGTACTCAGGGGAACGGTGAATGAAAAACTGTTTTTT. Protein product: CASSVLRGTVNEKLFF. V and J are TRBV5-6 and TRBJ1-4; D is possibly TRBD1 (6 bases). The CDR3 consists of 16 residues. V was shortened by 4 bases and J by 5 bases, with 18 bases between the two germline ends. Germline assignment: CDR1 SGHDT and CDR2 YYEEEE. Full variable domain (remainder filled in from reference TRBV5-6 and TRBJ1-4): DAGVTQSPTHLIKTRGQQVTLRCSPKSGHDTVSWYQQALGQGPQFIFQYYEEEERQRGNFPDRFSGHQFPNYSSELNVNALLLGDSALYLCASSVLRGTVNEKLFFGSGTQLSVL.